Below, one T cell receptor (beta chain) is given with its context. Its antigen is unidentified. With 3 bases removed from V and 9 bases from J, the gap between germline ends came to 9 bases. CDR3 length equals 13 residues. CDR1 and CDR2 from the germline V gene are LGHNA and YSLEER. The primer mix had 60 Vbeta and 13 Jbeta primers. Generated by immunoSEQ multiplex PCR, the TCRdb table keeps only in-frame clones and is missing some. Of approximately 160,000 clones in the sample, around 83% were seen once. These data come from a study of cytomegalovirus exposure and HLA in healthy donors. Whole-study context: Previous work identified 95 million to 140 million unique TCR beta sequences from some 170 million T cells. Study-level results: Most TCR beta V segments were productive about 90% or about 30% of the time in an earlier analysis.

The genes are TRBV4-3 and TRBJ1-6, with D hard to call. The sequence derives from a man aged 50-59 years in good health and CMV-seropositive. The sample comprised PBMCs. The CDR3 protein is CASSQYSLSPLHF. CDR3 in DNA: TGCGCCAGCAGCCAGTACTCTCTTTCACCCCTCCACTTT.